The rows below give T cell receptor beta chains drawn from one sample of a study of shared clonotypes between healthy human individuals. The assay was immunoSEQ multiplex PCR, and TCRdb's table has in-frame clones only and misses some. Among more than 2 million clones, 93% were seen once, and the ten largest hold over 1.5%. The specimen was naive CD8+ T cells from PBMCs. Receptor source: a man younger than 35 in good health. Some clones in this sample may be carry-over from other donors' samples. The CDR3 runs from the conserved cysteine through the conserved F or W. Each record gives: D gene, clone size, V gene, J gene, CDR3 protein, CDR3 DNA. The D gene is left open where the match is weak. Not all rows give a size; the values are once, few, many and, for expanded clones, a class.

NA	NA	TRBV6-5	TRBJ2-1	CASSYGGLEYEQFF	TGTGCCAGCAGTTACGGGGGCCTAGAATATGAGCAGTTCTTC
NA	NA	TRBV5-6	TRBJ2-7	CASSLRESYEQYF	TGTGCCAGCAGCTTGCGGGAGTCGTACGAGCAGTACTTC
NA	NA	TRBV27	TRBJ2-7	CASSWQGPSEQYF	TGTGCCAGCAGTTGGCAAGGGCCCTCCGAGCAGTACTTC
TRBD1	NA	TRBV27	TRBJ2-1	CASSPRTGMFNEQFF	TGTGCCAGCAGTCCAAGGACAGGGATGTTCAATGAGCAGTTCTTC
NA	once	TRBV5-1	TRBJ2-1	CASMVGLEQFF	TGCGCCAGCATGGTGGGGTTGGAGCAGTTCTTC
TRBD2	NA	TRBV5-1	TRBJ2-1	CASAPTSGRDNEQFF	TGCGCCAGCGCTCCGACTAGCGGGAGGGACAATGAGCAGTTCTTC
TRBD1	NA	TRBV10-3	TRBJ1-2	CAISEPGQGSDGYTF	TGTGCCATCAGTGAGCCCGGACAGGGGTCTGATGGCTACACCTTC
NA	NA	TRBV30	TRBJ1-1	CAWSLALNTEAFF	TGTGCCTGGAGTTTGGCCCTGAACACTGAAGCTTTCTTT
TRBD1	NA	TRBV9	TRBJ1-2	CASSGTGGRMGYGYTF	TGTGCCAGCAGCGGGACAGGGGGCCGGATGGGCTATGGCTACACCTTC
NA	once	TRBV27	TRBJ2-1	CASRLRDGGYNEQFF	TGTGCCAGCAGGCTCCGGGACGGTGGTTACAATGAGCAGTTCTTC
NA	NA	TRBV30	TRBJ1-1	CAWSPGTGEAFF	TGTGCCTGGAGTCCGGGAACGGGTGAAGCTTTCTTT
NA	NA	TRBV28	TRBJ2-2	CASRPNRVLGELFF	TGTGCCAGCAGGCCCAACAGGGTTCTCGGGGAGCTGTTTTTT
NA	once	TRBV27	TRBJ1-5	CASSWRLNQPQHF	TGTGCCAGCAGCTGGCGGCTGAATCAGCCCCAGCATTTT
TRBD1	NA	TRBV7-9	TRBJ1-5	CASSGEGTGLQPQHF	TGTGCCAGCAGCGGAGAGGGGACAGGGCTGCAGCCCCAGCATTTT
TRBD2	NA	TRBV11-2	TRBJ2-7	CASSLTSGTLYEQYF	TGTGCCAGCAGCTTAACTAGCGGGACGCTCTACGAGCAGTACTTC
TRBD1	NA	TRBV6-7	TRBJ2-3	CASSRGQGTDTQYF	TGTGCCAGCAGTAGGGGACAGGGGACAGATACGCAGTATTTT
NA	NA	TRBV4-1	TRBJ1-5	CASSRSDSNQPQHF	TGCGCCAGCAGCCGGTCCGATAGCAATCAGCCCCAGCATTTT
NA	NA	TRBV28	TRBJ1-4	CASSLVVRTNEKLFF	TGTGCCAGCAGTTTAGTCGTGAGAACTAATGAAAAACTGTTTTTT
NA	NA	TRBV7-9	TRBJ2-7	CASSSTIIQGQYF	TGTGCCAGCAGCTCCACCATAATCCAGGGGCAGTACTTC
NA	NA	TRBV7-2	TRBJ2-1	CASSPGPYDHNEQFF	TGTGCCAGCAGCCCGGGACCATACGACCACAATGAGCAGTTCTTC
NA	NA	TRBV11-3	TRBJ2-7	CASSLAPTEGSSYEQYF	TGTGCCAGCAGCTTAGCCCCCACCGAAGGGTCTTCCTACGAGCAGTACTTC
NA	NA	TRBV6-1	TRBJ1-1	CASSEARGGGTEAFF	TGTGCCAGCAGTGAAGCGCGAGGGGGGGGCACTGAAGCTTTCTTT
TRBD2	NA	TRBV6-5	TRBJ2-5	CASSFRLAGGEETQYF	TGTGCCAGCAGTTTCCGACTAGCGGGAGGGGAGGAGACCCAGTACTTC
TRBD2	NA	TRBV10-3	TRBJ2-2	CAIRPTSGANTGELFF	TGTGCCATCAGGCCGACTAGCGGGGCTAACACCGGGGAGCTGTTTTTT
NA	NA	TRBV7-6	TRBJ2-3	CASSFAGYTDTQYF	TGTGCCAGCAGCTTTGCGGGGTACACAGATACGCAGTATTTT
NA	NA	TRBV27	TRBJ1-1	CASSFKGGLDTEAFF	TGTGCCAGCAGTTTTAAAGGGGGGCTAGATACTGAAGCTTTCTTT
NA	NA	TRBV30	TRBJ2-1	CAFGEGTGRFF	NA
NA	NA	TRBV6-1	TRBJ2-2	CASSEGLGSSGGTGELFF	TGTGCCAGCAGTGAGGGTTTGGGGTCCTCTGGGGGCACCGGGGAGCTGTTTTTT
TRBD2	NA	TRBV7-2	TRBJ2-5	CASSTRLAGQETQYF	TGTGCCAGCAGCACCCGACTAGCGGGGCAAGAGACCCAGTACTTC
NA	NA	TRBV10-1	TRBJ2-1	CASSESRGNTYNEQFF	TGCGCCAGCAGTGAGTCGAGAGGGAATACCTACAATGAGCAGTTCTTC
NA	NA	TRBV9	TRBJ2-7	CASSAGAGSSYEQYF	TGTGCCAGCAGCGCAGGCGCGGGCAGCTCCTACGAGCAGTACTTC
NA	NA	TRBV7-9	TRBJ2-7	CASSQPATYEQYF	TGTGCCAGCAGCCAACCAGCAACTTACGAGCAGTACTTC
NA	NA	TRBV19	TRBJ2-5	CASSGRSVETQYF	TGTGCCAGTAGCGGACGGAGCGTAGAGACCCAGTACTTC
NA	NA	TRBV4-2	TRBJ2-2	CASSQDEPNTGELFF	TGTGCCAGCAGCCAAGATGAGCCCAACACCGGGGAGCTGTTTTTT
NA	NA	TRBV19	TRBJ1-2	CASSIDHFRRGGYTF	TGTGCCAGTAGTATAGATCACTTTCGGCGTGGAGGCTACACCTTC
TRBD1	NA	TRBV5-1	TRBJ2-7	CASSLSQGHGTGAYEQYF	TGCGCCAGCAGCTTGTCCCAGGGGCACGGGACAGGGGCCTACGAGCAGTACTTC
NA	NA	TRBV7-9	TRBJ2-7	CASSPLTGRSYEQYF	TGTGCCAGCAGCCCGTTGACAGGACGTTCCTACGAGCAGTACTTC
NA	NA	TRBV27	TRBJ2-7	CASSLGRPTYEQYF	TGTGCCAGCAGTTTGGGAAGGCCTACCTACGAGCAGTACTTC
TRBD1	NA	TRBV7-9	TRBJ1-3	CASSWGTGTDTIYF	TGTGCCAGCAGCTGGGGGACAGGGACAGACACCATATATTTT
NA	once	TRBV21-1	TRBJ2-4	CASSLRPSANGQYF	TGTGCCAGCAGCCTTCGGCCATCAGCAAACGGTCAGTACTTC
TRBD1	NA	TRBV28	TRBJ1-1	CAIYRGGTEAFF	TGTGCCATTTACAGGGGAGGCACTGAAGCTTTCTTT
NA	NA	TRBV27	TRBJ2-7	CASSNPSEMRHEQYF	TGTGCCAGCAGTAATCCTAGCGAGATGAGGCACGAGCAGTACTTC
NA	NA	TRBV30	TRBJ2-6	CAWSALLIPGANVLTF	TGTGCCTGGAGTGCCCTTCTAATCCCTGGGGCCAACGTTCTGACTTTC
NA	NA	TRBV28	TRBJ2-1	CASSSKRDEQFF	TGTGCCAGCAGCTCAAAGCGAGATGAGCAGTTCTTC
NA	NA	TRBV6-6	TRBJ1-2	CASSYSRRDLYGYTF	TGTGCCAGCAGTTACTCGAGAAGGGACCTCTATGGCTACACCTTC